This T cell receptor (beta chain) was sequenced during a study of cytomegalovirus exposure and HLA in healthy donors. Study information: Early released data comprised around 79 million unique TCRs from HLA-typed donors.

Study-wide points: TCR beta chains numbering approximately 150 were designated cytomegalovirus-associated.

Concerning this clone itself: Antigen unknown.

The V and J ends lost 6 bases and 2 bases respectively, with 11 bases between them. The CDR3 covers 14 residues. Per the germline V gene, CDR1 is MNHNY and CDR2 is SVGAGI (reference sequence). PCR was performed using 60 Vbeta and 13 Jbeta primers. Assay: immunoSEQ multiplex PCR; the TCRdb copy retains only in-frame clones and omits some. This sample has some 200,000 clones, with around 77% found just once. The sequence came from a woman in her twenties or thirties in good health and CMV-seronegative. Sequenced input: PBMCs. The J gene is TRBJ2-1, the V gene TRBV6-6; D not certain. CDR3 region: CASSPATTYNEQFF. For the CDR3, the DNA is TGTGCCAGCAGCCCAGCTACTACCTACAATGAGCAGTTCTTC.